The 30 T cell receptor beta chains listed next were all sequenced from one sample in a study of CXCR3-negative and CXCR3-positive naive CD8 T cells. Findings and limits, study-wide: Relative to CXCR3-negative naive cells, CXCR3-positive naive cells had more hydrophobic TRB CDR3s.

These receptors have no known antigen. UMI-labeled TRB cDNA libraries were prepared by 5' RACE. Reprocessing the 5' RACE reads, TCRdb reports a single entry for every CDR3 protein and omits DNA. The clone table shows tens of thousands of distinct CDR3 sequences, with the ten largest holding about 0.62%. Sample: naive CXCR3+ CD8+ T cells from blood. Subset denoted: CD45RO-CCR7+CD27+CD95- naive CD8+ T cells expressing CXCR3 (TNR3+). The receptors derive from a human donor in good health. Some clones in this sample may be carry-over from other donors' samples.

The V gene is TRBV29-1, the J gene TRBJ1-2. Germline-derived CDR1 and CDR2 are SQVTM and ANQGSEA. The CDR3 has 12 residues. The CDR3 sequence: CSVETDVEGYTF.

The CDR3 protein is CASSLSQNPDTQYF. The V call is TRBV28, the J call TRBJ2-3. The CDR3 loop spans 14 amino acids. Germline CDR1 MDHEN, CDR2 SYDVKM.

This chain uses TRBV5-4 with TRBJ2-1; the D call from TCRdb, TRBD2, cannot be confirmed without DNA. The CDR3 sequence is 14 residues long. The germline CDR1 and CDR2 sequences are SGHNT and YYREEE (reference sequence). The CDR3 sequence: CASSLKSLENEQFF.

The chain uses TRBV28 and TRBJ2-7; TCRdb's assignment of TRBD1 cannot be checked, as there is no DNA. The CDR3 has 14 residues. From germline, CDR1 is MDHEN and CDR2 SYDVKM. The CDR3 spells CASSWGDRGDEQYF.

The chain is built from TRBV6-5 and TRBJ2-5; checking the TCRdb D call of TRBD2 is not possible without DNA. The CDR3 spans 15 residues. Germline CDR1 is MNHEY and CDR2 is SVGAGI. This chain's CDR3 is CASSYQLAGVETQYF.

The rearrangement links TRBV13 to TRBJ1-2; TCRdb designates TRBD1, a call that cannot be tested without DNA. In germline, CDR1 is PRHDT, CDR2 FYEKMQ (reference sequence). This CDR3 spans 16 amino acids. The CDR3 sequence is CASSSPLSADNYGYTF. Full variable domain (remainder filled in from reference TRBV13 and TRBJ1-2): AAGVIQSPRHLIKEKRETATLKCYPIPRHDTVYWYQQGPGQDPQFLISFYEKMQSDKGSIPDRFSAQQFSDYHSELNMSSLELGDSALYFCASSSPLSADNYGYTFGSGTRLTVV.

CDR3 residues: CAASPRPRTGVGAFF. This sequence joins TRBV19 and TRBJ1-1; the D call of TRBD1 rests on TCRdb alone, since no DNA is present to check it. Germline V gene data show CDR1 as LNHDA and CDR2 as SQIVND (reference sequence). The CDR3 consists of 15 residues.

The chain carries TRBV11-2 and TRBJ2-1; no DNA is available, so the TRBD2 call from TCRdb remains unchecked. The CDR3 loop spans 15 amino acids. The V gene's germline CDR1 is SGHAT and CDR2 FQNNGV. CDR3 protein: CASSRSGGSSNEQFF. Full variable domain (remainder filled in from reference TRBV11-2 and TRBJ2-1): EAGVAQSPRYKIIEKRQSVAFWCNPISGHATLYWYQQILGQGPKLLIQFQNNGVVDDSQLPKDRFSAERLKGVDSTLKIQPAKLEDSAVYLCASSRSGGSSNEQFFGPGTRLTVL.

The chain carries TRBV4-3 and TRBJ2-3; with no DNA, the TCRdb D assignment of TRBD2 cannot be verified. Germline CDR1 is LGHNA and CDR2 is YSLEER. This CDR3 region has 15 residues. The CDR3 reads CASSTTGTSTDTQYF.

The chain is built from TRBV10-3 and TRBJ2-5. CDR1 and CDR2 (germline): ENHRY, SYGVKD. There are 11 residues in the CDR3. CDR3: CAISEKETQYF.

The chain has TRBV5-1 and TRBJ2-7; TCRdb's D gene call, TRBD1, goes unchecked for lack of DNA. The CDR3 runs 14 residues. The germline CDR1 and CDR2 sequences are SGHRS and YFSETQ. The CDR3 spells CASSFVQGADEQYF.

The chain is built from TRBV6-2 or TRBV6-3 and TRBJ2-7; TCRdb reports TRBD2, a call that lacks DNA to check it against. The germline V gene has CDR1 MNHEY and CDR2 SVGEGT. The CDR3 sequence is 15 residues long. CDR3 residues: CASLGLAGVNAEQYF.

The chain combines TRBV20-1 with TRBJ1-3; TCRdb's D call, TRBD1, is unchecked because there is no DNA. Germline CDR1 and CDR2: DFQATT and SNEGSKA (reference sequence). CDR3 length equals 13 residues. Here the CDR3 reads CSALDRSGNTIYF.

The V gene is TRBV27, the J gene TRBJ1-6; TCRdb's assignment of TRBD1 cannot be checked, as there is no DNA. The CDR3 consists of 14 residues. Germline-derived CDR1 and CDR2 are MNHEY and SMNVEV (reference sequence). The CDR3 protein is CASSSGTGTSPLHF.

This rearrangement joins TRBV5-1 to TRBJ2-1; TCRdb reports TRBD2, a call that lacks DNA to check it against. This CDR3 has 19 residues. Germline loops: CDR1 SGHRS, CDR2 YFSETQ. This CDR3 reads CASSFPSRQRDKPYNEQFF.

This rearrangement joins TRBV20-1 to TRBJ1-1; as DNA is missing, the TRBD1 call by TCRdb cannot be tested. CDR1 is DFQATT and CDR2 is SNEGSKA in the germline V gene (reference sequence). The CDR3 length is 13 residues. The CDR3 loop reads CSATGGRVTEAFF.

The chain carries TRBV4-3 and TRBJ2-7; TCRdb names TRBD2, which stays unverified in the absence of DNA. The CDR3 is 15 amino acids. Germline loops: CDR1 LGHNA, CDR2 YSLEER. The CDR3 region is CASSQATSGGSEQYF.

The rearrangement links TRBV29-1 to TRBJ2-2; the D call of TRBD1 rests on TCRdb alone, since no DNA is present to check it. Per the germline V gene, CDR1 is SQVTM and CDR2 is ANQGSEA. This CDR3 is 15 amino acids long. The CDR3 sequence: CSVEDDRGYTGELFF.

This chain links TRBV4-2 with TRBJ2-7. From germline, CDR1 is LGHNA and CDR2 YNFKEQ. The CDR3 is made up of 11 amino acids. CDR3 region: CASSQGPTSHF.

This chain joins TRBV30 and TRBJ2-7; there is no DNA to check the TCRdb D call of TRBD1. Germline-derived CDR1 and CDR2 are GTSNPN and SVGIG (reference sequence). CDR3 length: 14 amino acids. CDR3 residues: CAWSGGQAAYEQYF. The complete variable domain, with remaining parts taken from reference TRBV30 and TRBJ2-7, reads SQTIHQWPATLVQPVGSPLSLECTVEGTSNPNLYWYRQAAGRGLQLLFYSVGIGQISSEVPQNLSASRPQDRQFILSSKKLLLSDSGFYLCAWSGGQAAYEQYFGPGTRLTVT.

V and J are TRBV29-1 and TRBJ2-7; as DNA is missing, the TRBD1 call by TCRdb cannot be tested. Germline CDR1 reads SQVTM; CDR2 reads ANQGSEA. The CDR3 sequence is 14 residues long. CDR3 amino acids: CSVVLWTDSYEQYF.

The chain couples TRBV12-2 to TRBJ1-5; TCRdb's assignment of TRBD1 cannot be checked, as there is no DNA. TRBV12-2 is a pseudogene. CDR3 size: 18 residues. This CDR3 is CASRFPSETQGRNQPQHF.

The rearrangement joins TRBV7-2 to TRBJ2-7; TCRdb indicates TRBD1, and absent DNA this call remains unverified. The CDR3 is 15 residues long. Germline CDR1 is SGHTA and CDR2 is FQGNSA. CDR3 amino acids: CASSSRDIRSYEQYF.

This chain connects TRBV12-3 or TRBV12-4 to TRBJ1-1. CDR3 length: 12 amino acids. The CDR3 is CASRIGGDEAFF.

The rearrangement links TRBV19 to TRBJ2-1; TCRdb's D call of TRBD2 is untestable without DNA. The CDR3 extends over 11 amino acids. Germline CDR1 reads LNHDA; CDR2 reads SQIVND (reference sequence). CDR3 residues: CASSMGTAGFF. Full variable domain (remainder filled in from reference TRBV19 and TRBJ2-1): DGGITQSPKYLFRKEGQNVTLSCEQNLNHDAMYWYRQDPGQGLRLIYYSQIVNDFQKGDIAEGYSVSREKKESFPLTVTSAQKNPTAFYLCASSMGTAGFFGPGTRLTVL.

The chain is built from TRBV18 and TRBJ2-2; TCRdb's D call of TRBD2 is untestable without DNA. The CDR3 totals 15 residues. CDR1 KGHSH and CDR2 LQKENI come from the germline V gene. The CDR3 protein is CASSPGGANTGELFF.

This chain uses TRBV20-1 with TRBJ2-7; TCRdb lists TRBD1, though no DNA is available to test this call. The CDR3 is 14 amino acids. CDR1 is DFQATT, CDR2 SNEGSKA, per germline (reference sequence). The CDR3 sequence: CSAPWGTGFYEQYF.

The rearrangement uses TRBV5-1 and TRBJ2-7; there is no DNA to check the TCRdb D call of TRBD1. Germline CDR1 SGHRS, CDR2 YFSETQ. CDR3 length: 14 residues. CDR3 in amino acids: CASSPGQAAYEQYF.

The chain couples TRBV11-2 to TRBJ1-1; without DNA, the TCRdb call of TRBD1 cannot be checked. Germline CDR1 SGHAT, CDR2 FQNNGV. The CDR3 is made up of 13 amino acids. The chain's CDR3 is CASSWTGSGKAFF.

This chain joins TRBV18 and TRBJ1-1; TCRdb returns TRBD1, unconfirmable since there is no DNA. The CDR3 runs 14 residues. The germline gives CDR1 KGHSH, CDR2 LQKENI. The CDR3 loop is CASLPGATGTEAFF.